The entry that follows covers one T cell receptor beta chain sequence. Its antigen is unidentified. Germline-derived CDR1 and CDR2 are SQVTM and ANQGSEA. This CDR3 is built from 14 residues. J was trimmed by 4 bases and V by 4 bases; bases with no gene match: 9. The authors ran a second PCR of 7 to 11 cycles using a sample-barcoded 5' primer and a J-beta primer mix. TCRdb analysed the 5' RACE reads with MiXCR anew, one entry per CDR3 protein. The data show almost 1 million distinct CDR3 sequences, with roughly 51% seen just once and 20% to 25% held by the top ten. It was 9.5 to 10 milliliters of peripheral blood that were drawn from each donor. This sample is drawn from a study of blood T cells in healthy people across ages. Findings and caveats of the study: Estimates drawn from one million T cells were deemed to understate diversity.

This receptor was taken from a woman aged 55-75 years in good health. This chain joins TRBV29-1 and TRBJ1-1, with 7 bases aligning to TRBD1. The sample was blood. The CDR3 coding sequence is TGCAGCGTTGTGGTGACAGGGTCGGCCACTGAAGCTTTCTTT. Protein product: CSVVVTGSATEAFF.